The 9 T cell receptor beta chains reported below all come from one sample, sequenced in a study of blood T cell repertoires in COVID-19. Profiled with immunoSEQ multiplex PCR; TCRdb holds only in-frame clones, not every one. Here the sample spans some 150,000 clones, just under 90% being singletons. The sequencing sample was made of peripheral blood. The receptors come from a woman in her 40s with acute or convalescent COVID-19.

The CDR3 is CAISLAGGLSSYNEQFF. The CDR3 DNA sequence: TGTGCCATCTCTCTAGCGGGGGGTCTCAGCTCCTACAATGAGCAGTTCTTC. V is TRBV10-3 and J is TRBJ2-1, with 11 bases aligning to TRBD2. With V trimmed by 8 bases and J by 0 bases, 9 bases remained unmatched. CDR1 ENHRY and CDR2 SYGVKD come from the germline V gene. CDR3 size: 17 residues.

V usage is TRBV2 and J usage is TRBJ1-5, with D unresolved. V gave up 6 bases and J gave up 7 bases, with 10 bases separating them. The CDR3 is made up of 12 amino acids. Germline lookup yields CDR1 SNHLY and CDR2 FYNNEI. CDR3 DNA: TGTGCCAGCAGGGCCTTTGGCCAGCCCCAGCATTTT. Its translation: CASRAFGQPQHF.

V is TRBV19 and J is TRBJ2-3, with D hard to call. Looked up from germline, CDR1 is LNHDA and CDR2 is SQIVND (reference sequence). The CDR3 runs to 13 residues. Trimming took off 6 bases at V and 6 bases at J, with 13 bases between the two ends. DNA for the CDR3: TGTGCCAGTAGGGGCAGCTCTTACGATACGCAGTATTTT. The encoded protein is CASRGSSYDTQYF. Full variable domain (rest looked up from reference TRBV19 and TRBJ2-3): DGGITQSPKYLFRKEGQNVTLSCEQNLNHDAMYWYRQDPGQGLRLIYYSQIVNDFQKGDIAEGYSVSREKKESFPLTVTSAQKNPTAFYLCASRGSSYDTQYFGPGTRLTVL.

The gene calls are TRBV19 and TRBJ2-7; 11 bases match TRBD2. The CDR3 is made up of 14 amino acids. The germline V gene encodes CDR1 LNHDA and CDR2 SQIVND (reference sequence). J lost 7 bases, V lost 5 bases, and 7 bases had no gene match. The CDR3 sequence is CASSSGLAVGEQYF. The CDR3 DNA follows: TGTGCCAGTAGTTCGGGACTAGCGGTGGGTGAGCAGTACTTC.

The rearrangement uses TRBV19 and TRBJ2-1; possible D gene TRBD2, 6 bases. The CDR3 loop spans 13 amino acids. V was shortened by 5 bases and J by 9 bases, with 14 bases between the two germline ends. CDR1 is LNHDA and CDR2 is SQIVND in the germline V gene (reference sequence). The CDR3 DNA reads TGTGCCAGTAGTCCTGGTATGGGGGGTGAGCAGTTCTTC. This translates into CASSPGMGGEQFF.

This chain links TRBV18 with TRBJ1-5; 8 nucleotides match TRBD1. The CDR3 runs to 15 residues. Trimming removed 5 bases from V and 4 bases from J; junction bases left unmatched: 7. From germline, CDR1 is KGHSH and CDR2 LQKENI. The CDR3 nucleotides read TGTGCCAGCTCATCTCGACAGGGGCGGAATCAGCCCCAGCATTTT. Translated: CASSSRQGRNQPQHF.

This clone has a single count. CDR3: CSASEQGASPLHF. The CDR3 coding sequence is TGCAGTGCTAGTGAGCAGGGGGCGTCACCCCTCCACTTT. This chain joins TRBV20-1 and TRBJ1-6; 8 positions agree with TRBD1. The CDR3 spans 13 residues. V gave up 3 bases and J gave up 10 bases; unmatched junction bases: 5. The germline V gene has CDR1 DFQATT and CDR2 SNEGSKA (reference sequence).

This chain uses TRBV5-6 with TRBJ2-2, with D tentatively TRBD2 (5 bases). The CDR3 contains 15 residues. V was pared by 3 bases and J by 7 bases, with 16 bases between. Germline V lookup: CDR1 SGHDT, CDR2 YYEEEE. CDR3 in amino acids: CASSSPEAGDGELFF. The DNA for the CDR3 is TGTGCCAGCAGCTCCCCGGAGGCAGGAGACGGGGAGCTGTTTTTT.

V is TRBV5-4 and J is TRBJ2-1, with 10 bases identical to TRBD2. Germline CDR1 SGHNT, CDR2 YYREEE (reference sequence). The CDR3 consists of 16 residues. Trimming removed 3 bases from V and 11 bases from J; junction bases left unmatched: 14. The CDR3 reads CASSYLLAGVLSQQFF. The CDR3 DNA is TGTGCCAGCAGCTACCTTCTAGCGGGGGTTCTCAGTCAGCAGTTCTTC. Looking up the rest from reference TRBV5-4 and TRBJ2-1 gives the full variable domain: ETGVTQSPTHLIKTRGQQVTLRCSSQSGHNTVSWYQQALGQGPQFIFQYYREEENGRGNFPPRFSGLQFPNYSSELNVNALELDDSALYLCASSYLLAGVLSQQFFGPGTRLTVL.